This is a list of T cell receptor beta chains from one sample in a study of OX40 agonist ivuxolimab in advanced cancers. Assay used: immunoSEQ multiplex PCR; TCRdb lists only in-frame clones, some missing. This table has about 79,000 clones, around 92% appearing once. The starting material was CD4+ or CD8+ T cells sorted from blood, obtained in a trial of the OX40 agonist ivuxolimab. The receptors stem from an adult with an advanced solid tumor such as melanoma, head and neck, liver or kidney cancer. Both conserved end residues are part of each CDR3. A D gene is named only where the DNA matches it firmly. Some rows mark clone size as missing; the rest say once, few, many or name a class of expanded clone.

cdr3_nt cdr3_aa v_call d_call clone_size j_call
TGTGCCAGCACCCCGGGGCATGGGACAGGGGGCCCATTTGCAGCCAAAAACATTCAGTACTTC CASTPGHGTGGPFAAKNIQYF TRBV2 TRBD1 NA TRBJ2-4
TGCAGCGTTGAGAGTGCGGCGGGAACCTACAATGAGCAGTTCTTC CSVESAAGTYNEQFF TRBV29-1 NA NA TRBJ2-1
TGTGCCAGCAGTTCCTTAGGCCAGGGAAGCTCCTATAATTCACCCCTCCACTTT CASSSLGQGSSYNSPLHF TRBV27 NA NA TRBJ1-6
TGTGCCTGGAGTGTAGTAGGGGGCAGCGAGACCCAGTACTTC CAWSVVGGSETQYF TRBV30 TRBD1 NA TRBJ2-5
TGTGCCAGCAGCTTGTGGGGGGAGGAGACCCAGTACTTC CASSLWGEETQYF TRBV7-9 NA NA TRBJ2-5
TGTGCCAGCAGCTTGGAGCTCGGACAGGGGGATTCACCCCTCCACTTT CASSLELGQGDSPLHF TRBV5-6 TRBD1 NA TRBJ1-6
TGCGCCAGCAGCCAAGAAACTGTAGCGGGGAACCAAGAGACCCAGTACTTC CASSQETVAGNQETQYF TRBV4-1 TRBD2 NA TRBJ2-5
TGCAGCGTTGAAGGTGGGGCCTACGAGCAGTACTTC CSVEGGAYEQYF TRBV29-1 NA NA TRBJ2-7
TGCGCCAGCAGCCTCTCGTGGCGACTAGCGAGCGAGCAGTACTTC CASSLSWRLASEQYF TRBV4-3 TRBD2 few TRBJ2-7
TGTGCCAGCAGCCAAGGGGATGGTGAGCAGTTCTTC CASSQGDGEQFF TRBV4-2 NA NA TRBJ2-1
TGTGCCTTACAAGGGGTTGGCACAGATACGCAGTATTTT CALQGVGTDTQYF TRBV7-9 NA NA TRBJ2-3
TGTGCCAGCAGCGGATTTGACCGCACAGATACGCAGTATTTT CASSGFDRTDTQYF TRBV4-2 NA NA TRBJ2-3
TGTGCCAGCAGCTTAGCCGAAGGGGGATGGGATCAGCCCCAGCATTTT CASSLAEGGWDQPQHF TRBV7-9 NA NA TRBJ1-5
TGTGCCACCAGCAGTATACAGGGCCCCGGTGGCTACACCTTC CATSSIQGPGGYTF TRBV15 NA NA TRBJ1-2
TGCGCCAGCAGTGAGTCGATCAGCCTCTATCAGCCCCAGCATTTT CASSESISLYQPQHF TRBV10-2 NA NA TRBJ1-5
TGCGCCAGCAGCTTGGAAACAGTGAGCCGAACTAATGAAAAACTGTTTTTT CASSLETVSRTNEKLFF TRBV5-1 NA NA TRBJ1-4
TGTGCCAGCAGCGGGGACCCACCCCACGAGCAGTACTTC CASSGDPPHEQYF TRBV7-2 NA NA TRBJ2-7
TGTGCCAGCAAGCCTCCCGGGGGTGGCGCAGATACGCAGTATTTT CASKPPGGGADTQYF TRBV2 NA NA TRBJ2-3
TGTGCCAGCAGCTTGGGTCAGGCCGTGGATACGCAGTATTTT CASSLGQAVDTQYF TRBV5-4 NA once TRBJ2-3
TGTGCCAGCAGCTCTGTCGGGGAGGGGGACCAGCCCCAGCATTTT CASSSVGEGDQPQHF TRBV7-8 NA NA TRBJ1-5
TGTGCCAGCAGTTGGGACTTCTCCGAGCAGTACTTC CASSWDFSEQYF TRBV2 NA NA TRBJ2-7